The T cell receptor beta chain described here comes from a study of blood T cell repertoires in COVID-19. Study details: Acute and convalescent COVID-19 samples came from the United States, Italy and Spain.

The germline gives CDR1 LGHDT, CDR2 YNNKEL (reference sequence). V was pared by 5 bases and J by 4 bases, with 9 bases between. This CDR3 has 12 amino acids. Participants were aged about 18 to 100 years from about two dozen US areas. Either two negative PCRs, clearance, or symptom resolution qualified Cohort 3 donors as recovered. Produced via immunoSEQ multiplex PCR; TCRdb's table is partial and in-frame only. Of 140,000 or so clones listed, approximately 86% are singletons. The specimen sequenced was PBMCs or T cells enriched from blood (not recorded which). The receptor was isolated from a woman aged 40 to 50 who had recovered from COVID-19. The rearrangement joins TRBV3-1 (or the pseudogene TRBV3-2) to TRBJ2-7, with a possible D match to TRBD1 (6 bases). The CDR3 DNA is TGTGCCAGCAGCTCCGACAGGTACGAGCAGTACTTC. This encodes CASSSDRYEQYF.